The 10 T cell receptor beta chains below come from one sample, sequenced in a study of T cell responses to AZD1222 COVID-19 vaccine. The assay was immunoSEQ multiplex PCR, and TCRdb's table has in-frame clones only and misses some. This sample has roughly 120,000 clones; about 91% occur once, and the top ten carry about 5%. Sequenced here: peripheral blood, sampled on day 0 of AZD1222 vaccination. The receptors were sampled from an adult in good health.

The V and J genes are TRBV5-6 and TRBJ1-5; 8 bases agree with TRBD1. CDR1 is SGHDT, CDR2 YYEEEE, per germline. The CDR3 extends over 17 amino acids. The trim removed 4 bases at V and 0 bases at J, leaving 9 bases unmatched. The CDR3 spells CASSQTGAVYSNQPQHF. CDR3 sequence (DNA): TGTGCCAGCAGCCAGACAGGGGCGGTATATAGCAATCAGCCCCAGCATTTT. Using reference TRBV5-6 and TRBJ1-5 for the parts outside the CDR3, the full variable domain is DAGVTQSPTHLIKTRGQQVTLRCSPKSGHDTVSWYQQALGQGPQFIFQYYEEEERQRGNFPDRFSGHQFPNYSSELNVNALLLGDSALYLCASSQTGAVYSNQPQHFGDGTRLSIL.

The CDR3 reads CASSVVVNTGELFF. DNA of the CDR3: TGTGCCAGCAGCGTAGTAGTGAACACCGGGGAGCTGTTTTTT. This chain joins TRBV9 and TRBJ2-2, with D hard to call. Per germline, CDR1 SGDLS and CDR2 YYNGEE. This CDR3 has 14 residues. The V end lost 0 bases, the J end lost 1 base, and 4 bases lay between the germline ends.

This chain connects TRBV11-2 to TRBJ2-5; a possible D gene is TRBD1 (5 bases). CDR1 is SGHAT and CDR2 is FQNNGV in the germline V gene. Deletions cut 3 bases from V and 7 bases from J, with 9 bases between. CDR3 length: 12 residues. CDR3 in amino acids: CASSLERGTQYF. CDR3 DNA: TGTGCCAGCAGCTTGGAAAGGGGGACCCAGTACTTC.

The chain is built from TRBV19 and TRBJ1-5; possibly TRBD1 for D (5 bases). The V gene lost 6 bases and the J gene lost 0 bases, with 12 bases spanning the gap. Germline CDR1 is LNHDA and CDR2 is SQIVND (reference sequence). This CDR3 has 15 amino acids. CDR3 in amino acids: CASSHTGDSNQPQHF. The CDR3 coding sequence is TGTGCCAGTAGCCACACAGGAGATAGCAATCAGCCCCAGCATTTT.

The rearrangement uses TRBV10-3 and TRBJ2-3, with TRBD2 matching 8 bases. Germline assignment: CDR1 ENHRY and CDR2 SYGVKD. This CDR3 contains 17 residues. V trimming: 10 bases; J trimming: 0 bases; junction bases outside the gene matches: 15. For the CDR3, the DNA is TGTGCCACCAACCGCCCGGGAGGGGGGGCGAGCACAGATACGCAGTATTTT. Its translation: CATNRPGGGASTDTQYF.

This chain links TRBV4-1 with TRBJ2-3; no definite D call. Germline CDR1 and CDR2: MGHRA and YSYEKL. V lost 1 base and J lost 0, with 5 bases in between. This CDR3 has 14 amino acids. The CDR3 coding sequence is TGCGCCAGCAGCCAAGGACACAGCACAGATACGCAGTATTTT. Its protein product is CASSQGHSTDTQYF.

V and J are TRBV12-3 or TRBV12-4 and TRBJ1-5; D is uncertain. The V end was cut by 2 bases, the J end by 5 bases, with 7 bases between. The CDR3 has 13 amino acids. As DNA, the CDR3 is TGTGCCAGCAGTTTAAGGCAGGATCAGCCCCAGCATTTT. The encoded protein is CASSLRQDQPQHF.

The chain combines TRBV7-9 with TRBJ1-1; D uncertain. Germline V lookup: CDR1 SEHNR, CDR2 FQNEAQ (reference sequence). Trimming stripped 5 bases from V and 7 bases from J, with 17 bases between. CDR3 length: 14 amino acids. CDR3 in DNA: TGTGCCAGCAGCCAAGGACTGGGCCGGAATGAAGCTTTCTTT. Residues: CASSQGLGRNEAFF.

The table lists this clone with a few counts. The gene calls are TRBV4-2 and TRBJ2-7; 12 positions match TRBD2. V gave up 5 bases and J gave up 7 bases; unmatched junction bases: 6. The germline gives CDR1 LGHNA, CDR2 YNFKEQ. The CDR3 is 14 residues long. The CDR3 DNA sequence: TGTGCCAGCAGCAGGACTAGCGGGGCACAGGAGCAGTACTTC. Its translation is CASSRTSGAQEQYF.

This clone showed up just once. The V and J genes are TRBV4-3 and TRBJ1-5, with TRBD1 identical over 7 bases. The ends lost 0 bases at V and 3 bases at J; junction bases unmatched: 2. Germline V CDR1 and CDR2: LGHNA, YSLEER. The CDR3 is 15 residues long. CDR3 loop: CASSQETGDNQPQHF. CDR3 DNA: TGCGCCAGCAGCCAAGAAACAGGGGACAATCAGCCCCAGCATTTT.